Here is one T cell receptor beta chain with its context. The sample originates from a study of ipilimumab plus nivolumab after autologous stem cell transplantation. Study details: A median of about eight nivolumab and a few ipilimumab doses were given.

From germline, CDR1 is SQVTM and CDR2 ANQGSEA. The CDR3 sequence is 13 residues long. V was pared by 5 bases and J by 0 bases, with 11 bases between. Using immunoSEQ multiplex PCR, the repertoire was profiled, and TCRdb retains in-frame clones only, with some absent. The sample gives roughly 16,000 clones, about 80% of which show up once; under 30% is in the top ten. Dosing: nivolumab 3 mg/kg IV, weeks 1, 4, 7, 10, then every two weeks to week 26. The TCR sequence derives from a male donor with diffuse large B-cell lymphoma. V and J are TRBV29-1 and TRBJ2-7; the D gene is possibly TRBD2 (5 bases). This specimen consisted of PBMCs, obtained in a trial of ipilimumab plus nivolumab as post-transplant consolidation. CDR3 sequence reads: CSVIIGNSYEQYF. Written as DNA, the CDR3 is TGCAGCGTTATTATCGGGAACTCCTACGAGCAGTACTTC.